The text below deals with one TCR beta chain. The data belong to a study of T cell changes during pregnancy in multiple sclerosis. Only in-frame clones appear in the TCRdb table, and some are missing; sequencing was by immunoSEQ multiplex PCR. The sample contains about 70,000 clones, around 94% of which appear only once. This CDR3 comprises 11 residues. CDR1 DFQATT and CDR2 SNEGSKA come from the germline V gene (reference sequence). Trimming pared 7 bases from V and 5 bases from J, leaving 9 bases between. Source: peripheral blood, taken in the third trimester of pregnancy. This TCR came from a female donor with multiple sclerosis, enrolled in a pregnancy study. The chain uses TRBV20-1 and TRBJ2-4; D call uncertain. CDR3 in amino acids: CSVLIENIQYF. CDR3 sequence (DNA): TGCAGTGTCCTTATCGAAAACATTCAGTACTTC.